This TCR beta chain was obtained from a study of cytomegalovirus exposure and HLA in healthy donors. Findings and caveats of the study: An analysis done earlier found most TCR beta V segments productive about 87% or about 30% of the time. Donors were assumed by presence/absence analyses to have roughly uniform sequencing depth.

A word on this clone: Its target is unknown.

PCR primers comprised 60 Vbeta and 13 Jbeta primers. Study processing details: In a later analysis, the count reached 74 million or so unique TCR beta chains, with about 11 million shared. Sequencing was performed with immunoSEQ multiplex PCR; in TCRdb, only in-frame clones are kept and a portion is missing. V and J calls and clone size come straight from that table; D and trimming were deduced from the DNA. Here the sample table reports over 200,000 clones. V was clipped by 2 bases and J by 3 bases, with 11 bases between them. CDR1 is KGHSH, CDR2 LQKENI, per germline. The CDR3 runs to 15 residues. It was healthy bone marrow donors who served as donors.

The clonotype originates from a young woman in good health and CMV-seropositive. This chain links TRBV18 with TRBJ1-5, with a weak D call TRBD1 (5 bases). Material: PBMCs. CDR3 nucleotides: TGTGCCAGCTCACCAGGAGCGGGGACCAATCAGCCCCAGCATTTT. Its translation is CASSPGAGTNQPQHF.